This record covers a single T cell receptor beta chain. This table comes from immunoSEQ multiplex PCR, and its TCRdb copy is limited to in-frame clones, with some not included. Of about 68,000 clones listed, about nine tenths are singletons. This record belongs to a study of T cell changes during pregnancy in multiple sclerosis. V gave up 0 bases and J gave up 2 bases, with 12 bases separating them. Germline CDR1 is SGHDT and CDR2 is YYEEEE. This CDR3 has 15 residues. V and J are TRBV5-6 and TRBJ2-7, with D tentatively TRBD2 (5 bases). This sequence originates from a female donor with multiple sclerosis, enrolled in a pregnancy study. Material: peripheral blood, obtained in the third trimester of pregnancy. DNA of the CDR3: TGTGCCAGCAGCTTGGGTCCGGGATACACCTACGAGCAGTACTTC. As protein: CASSLGPGYTYEQYF.